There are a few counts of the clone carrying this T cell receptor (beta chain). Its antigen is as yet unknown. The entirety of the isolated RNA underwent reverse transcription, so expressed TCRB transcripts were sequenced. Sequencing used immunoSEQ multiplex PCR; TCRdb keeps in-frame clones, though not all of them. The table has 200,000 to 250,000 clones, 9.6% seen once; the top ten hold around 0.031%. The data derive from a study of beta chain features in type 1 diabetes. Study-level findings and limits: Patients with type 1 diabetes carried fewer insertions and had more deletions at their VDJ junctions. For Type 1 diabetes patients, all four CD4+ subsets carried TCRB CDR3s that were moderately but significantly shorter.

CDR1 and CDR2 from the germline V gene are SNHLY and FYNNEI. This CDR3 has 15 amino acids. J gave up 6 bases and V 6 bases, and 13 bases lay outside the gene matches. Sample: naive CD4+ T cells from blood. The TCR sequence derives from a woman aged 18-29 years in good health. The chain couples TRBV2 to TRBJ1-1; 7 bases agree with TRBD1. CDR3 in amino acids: CASSRPDRDTAEAFF. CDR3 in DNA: TGTGCCAGCAGCCGACCCGACAGGGACACCGCTGAAGCTTTCTTT.